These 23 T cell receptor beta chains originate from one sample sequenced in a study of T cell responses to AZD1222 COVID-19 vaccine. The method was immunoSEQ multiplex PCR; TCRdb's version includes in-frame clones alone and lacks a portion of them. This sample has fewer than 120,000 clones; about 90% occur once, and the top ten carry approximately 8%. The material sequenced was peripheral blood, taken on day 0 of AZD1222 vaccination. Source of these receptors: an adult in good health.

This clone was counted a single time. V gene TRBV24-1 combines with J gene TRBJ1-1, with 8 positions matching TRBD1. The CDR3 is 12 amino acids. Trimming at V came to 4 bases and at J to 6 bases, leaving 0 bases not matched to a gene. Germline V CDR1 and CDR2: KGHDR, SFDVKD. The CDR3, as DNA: TGTGCCACCAGTGAACAGGGGGCTGAAGCTTTCTTT. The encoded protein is CATSEQGAEAFF.

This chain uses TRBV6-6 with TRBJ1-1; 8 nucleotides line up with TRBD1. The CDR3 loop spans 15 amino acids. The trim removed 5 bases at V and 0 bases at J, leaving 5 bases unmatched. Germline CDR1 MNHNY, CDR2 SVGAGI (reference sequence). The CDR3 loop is CASSAPGGVNTEAFF. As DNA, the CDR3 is TGTGCCAGCAGTGCCCCAGGGGGCGTGAACACTGAAGCTTTCTTT.

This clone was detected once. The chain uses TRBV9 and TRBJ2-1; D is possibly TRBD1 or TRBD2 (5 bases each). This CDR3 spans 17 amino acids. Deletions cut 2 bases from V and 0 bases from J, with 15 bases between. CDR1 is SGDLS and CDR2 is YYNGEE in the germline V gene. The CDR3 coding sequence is TGTGCCAGCAGCGTTTCCGGGACGGAAAGCTCCTACAATGAGCAGTTCTTC. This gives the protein CASSVSGTESSYNEQFF.

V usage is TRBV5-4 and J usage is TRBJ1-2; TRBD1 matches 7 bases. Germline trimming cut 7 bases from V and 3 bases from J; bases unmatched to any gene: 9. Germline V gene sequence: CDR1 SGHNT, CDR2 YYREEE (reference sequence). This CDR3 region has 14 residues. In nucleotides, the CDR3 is TGTGCCAGCGCCGCCAGGGGGGCGGACTATGGCTACACCTTC. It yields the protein CASAARGADYGYTF.

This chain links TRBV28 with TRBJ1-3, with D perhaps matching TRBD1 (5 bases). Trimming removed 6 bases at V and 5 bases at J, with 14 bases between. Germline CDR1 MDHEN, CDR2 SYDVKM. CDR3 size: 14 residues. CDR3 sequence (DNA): TGTGCCAGCAGCCGACGGGGGGATCGAAACACCATATATTTT. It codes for CASSRRGDRNTIYF. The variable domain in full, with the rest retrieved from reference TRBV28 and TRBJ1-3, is DVKVTQSSRYLVKRTGEKVFLECVQDMDHENMFWYRQDPGLGLRLIYFSYDVKMKEKGDIPEGYSVSREKKERFSLILESASTNQTSMYLCASSRRGDRNTIYFGEGSWLTVV.

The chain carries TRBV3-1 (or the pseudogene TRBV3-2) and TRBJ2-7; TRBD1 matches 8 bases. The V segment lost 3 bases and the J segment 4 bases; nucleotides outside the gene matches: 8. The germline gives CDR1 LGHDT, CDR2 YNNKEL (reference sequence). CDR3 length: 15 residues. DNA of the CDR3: TGTGCCAGCAGCCAGCAGGGGGCCCCGCGGTACGAGCAGTACTTC. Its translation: CASSQQGAPRYEQYF.

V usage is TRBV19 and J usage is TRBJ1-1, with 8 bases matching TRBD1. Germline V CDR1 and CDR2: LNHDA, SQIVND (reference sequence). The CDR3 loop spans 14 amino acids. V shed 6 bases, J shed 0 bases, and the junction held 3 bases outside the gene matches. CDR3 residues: CASRDRAMNTEAFF. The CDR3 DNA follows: TGTGCCAGTAGGGACAGGGCAATGAACACTGAAGCTTTCTTT.

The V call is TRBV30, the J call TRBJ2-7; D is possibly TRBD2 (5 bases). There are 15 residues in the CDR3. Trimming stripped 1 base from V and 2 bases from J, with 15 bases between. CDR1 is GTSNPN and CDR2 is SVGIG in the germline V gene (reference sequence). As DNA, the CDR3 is TGTGCCTGGAGTGGGTTAGAGGGCGATACCTACGAGCAGTACTTC. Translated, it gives CAWSGLEGDTYEQYF.

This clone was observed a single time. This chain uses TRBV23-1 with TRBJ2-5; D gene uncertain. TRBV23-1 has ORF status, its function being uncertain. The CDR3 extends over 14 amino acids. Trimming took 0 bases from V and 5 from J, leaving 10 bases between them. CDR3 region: CASSQSTVRETQYF. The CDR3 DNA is TGCGCCAGCAGTCAATCAACGGTAAGGGAGACCCAGTACTTC.

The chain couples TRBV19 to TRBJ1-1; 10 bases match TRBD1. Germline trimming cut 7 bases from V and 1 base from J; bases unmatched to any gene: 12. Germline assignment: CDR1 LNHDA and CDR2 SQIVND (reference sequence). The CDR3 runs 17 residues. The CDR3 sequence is CASIPPGQGSSNTEAFF. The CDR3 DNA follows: TGTGCCAGTATTCCTCCGGGACAGGGGTCTTCGAACACTGAAGCTTTCTTT.

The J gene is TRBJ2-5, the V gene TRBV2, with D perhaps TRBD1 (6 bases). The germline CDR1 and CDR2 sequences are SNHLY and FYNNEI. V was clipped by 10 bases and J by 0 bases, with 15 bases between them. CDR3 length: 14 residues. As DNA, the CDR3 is TGTGCCATAAACCCAGGGGAGTACCAAGAGACCCAGTACTTC. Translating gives CAINPGEYQETQYF.

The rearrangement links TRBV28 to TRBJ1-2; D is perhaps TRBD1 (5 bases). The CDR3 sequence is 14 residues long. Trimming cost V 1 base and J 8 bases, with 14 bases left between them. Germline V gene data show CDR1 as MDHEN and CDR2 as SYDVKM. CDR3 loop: CASSLSGKVRGYTF. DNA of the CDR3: TGTGCCAGCAGTTTATCAGGGAAGGTTAGAGGCTACACCTTC.

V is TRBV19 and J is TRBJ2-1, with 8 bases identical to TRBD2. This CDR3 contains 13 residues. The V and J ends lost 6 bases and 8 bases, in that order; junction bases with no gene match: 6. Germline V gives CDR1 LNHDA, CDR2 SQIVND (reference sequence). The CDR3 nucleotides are TGTGCCAGTAGCTACGGACTAGCTCATGAGCAGTTCTTC. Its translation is CASSYGLAHEQFF.

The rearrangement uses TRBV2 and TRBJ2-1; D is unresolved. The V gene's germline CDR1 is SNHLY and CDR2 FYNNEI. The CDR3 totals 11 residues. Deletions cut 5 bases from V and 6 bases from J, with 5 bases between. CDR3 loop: CASSPTNEQFF. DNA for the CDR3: TGTGCCAGCAGTCCCACCAATGAGCAGTTCTTC.

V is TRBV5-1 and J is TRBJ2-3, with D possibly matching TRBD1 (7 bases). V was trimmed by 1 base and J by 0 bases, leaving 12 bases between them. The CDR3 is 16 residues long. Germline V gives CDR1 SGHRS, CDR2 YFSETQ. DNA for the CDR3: TGCGCCAGCAGCTTGCAGGGGGGAGGTAGCACAGATACGCAGTATTTT. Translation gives CASSLQGGGSTDTQYF.

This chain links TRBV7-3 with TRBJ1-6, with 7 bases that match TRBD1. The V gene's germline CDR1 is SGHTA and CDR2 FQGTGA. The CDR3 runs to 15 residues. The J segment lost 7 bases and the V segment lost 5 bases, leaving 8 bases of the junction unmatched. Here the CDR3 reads CASSLNRDRNSPLHF. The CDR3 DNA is TGTGCCAGCAGCCTAAACCGGGACAGAAATTCACCCCTCCACTTT.

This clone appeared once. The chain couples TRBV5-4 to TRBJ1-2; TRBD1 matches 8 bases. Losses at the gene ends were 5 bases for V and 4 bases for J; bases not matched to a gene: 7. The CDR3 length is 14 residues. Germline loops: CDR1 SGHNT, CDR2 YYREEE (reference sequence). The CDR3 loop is CASSGRQGIYGYTF. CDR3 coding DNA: TGTGCCAGCAGTGGCCGACAGGGGATCTATGGCTACACCTTC.

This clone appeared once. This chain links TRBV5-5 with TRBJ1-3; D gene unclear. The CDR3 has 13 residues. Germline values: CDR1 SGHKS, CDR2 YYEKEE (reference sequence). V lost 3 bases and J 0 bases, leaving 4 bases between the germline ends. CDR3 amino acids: CASSSRSGNTIYF. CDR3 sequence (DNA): TGTGCCAGCAGCTCCCGCTCTGGAAACACCATATATTTT.

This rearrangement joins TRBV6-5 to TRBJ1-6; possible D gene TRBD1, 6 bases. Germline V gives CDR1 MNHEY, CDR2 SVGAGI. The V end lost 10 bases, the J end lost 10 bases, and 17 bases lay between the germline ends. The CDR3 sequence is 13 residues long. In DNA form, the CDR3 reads TGTGCCACCCAAAGGACAGCCGACTCACCCCTCCACTTT. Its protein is CATQRTADSPLHF.

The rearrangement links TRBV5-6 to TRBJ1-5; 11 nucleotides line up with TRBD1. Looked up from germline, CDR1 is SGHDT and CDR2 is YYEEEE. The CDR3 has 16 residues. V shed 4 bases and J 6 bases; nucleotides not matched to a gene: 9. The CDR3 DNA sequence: TGTGCCAGCAGCCTGAGGGGGACAGGGGGTAGTCAGCCCCAGCATTTT. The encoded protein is CASSLRGTGGSQPQHF.

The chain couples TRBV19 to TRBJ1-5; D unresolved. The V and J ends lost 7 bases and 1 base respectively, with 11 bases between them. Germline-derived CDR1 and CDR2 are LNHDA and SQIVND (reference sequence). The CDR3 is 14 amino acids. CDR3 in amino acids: CASTGARSNQPQHF. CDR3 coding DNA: TGTGCCAGTACCGGAGCCAGGAGCAATCAGCCCCAGCATTTT.

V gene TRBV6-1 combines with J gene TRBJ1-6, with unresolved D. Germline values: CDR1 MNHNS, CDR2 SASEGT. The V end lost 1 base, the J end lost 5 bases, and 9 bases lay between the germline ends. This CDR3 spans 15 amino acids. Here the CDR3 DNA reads TGTGCCAGCAGTGAAGACGACGGAAATAATTCACCCCTCCACTTT. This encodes CASSEDDGNNSPLHF.

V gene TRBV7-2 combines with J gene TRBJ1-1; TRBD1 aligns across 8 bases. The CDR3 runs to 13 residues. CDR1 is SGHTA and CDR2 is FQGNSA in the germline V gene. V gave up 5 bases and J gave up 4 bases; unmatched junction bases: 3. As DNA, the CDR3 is TGTGCCAGCAGCAGACAGGGGCTCACTGAAGCTTTCTTT. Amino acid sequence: CASSRQGLTEAFF. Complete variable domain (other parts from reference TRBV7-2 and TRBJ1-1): GAGVSQSPSNKVTEKGKDVELRCDPISGHTALYWYRQSLGQGLEFLIYFQGNSAPDKSGLPSDRFSAERTGGSVSTLTIQRTQQEDSAVYLCASSRQGLTEAFFGQGTRLTVV.